This T cell receptor beta chain is from a study of blood T cells in healthy people across ages. PCR was performed a second time for roughly 6 to 12 cycles using a sample-barcoded 5' primer and a J-beta primer mix. TCRdb itself ran the 5' RACE reads through MiXCR, one entry per CDR3 protein. The data hold about a million distinct CDR3 sequences, with about 48% observed a single time. This clonotype was seen at least ten times. The CDR3 runs 17 residues. CDR1 DFQATT and CDR2 SNEGSKA come from the germline V gene (reference sequence). Trimming took 1 base from V and 4 from J; bases not matched to a gene: 8.

The rearrangement uses TRBV20-1 and TRBJ2-2; the match to TRBD1 covers 11 bases. The sample comprised blood. The TCR was taken from a man under 40 in good health. The CDR3 protein is CSARGPGTGGVTGELFF. CDR3 sequence (DNA): TGCAGTGCTAGAGGCCCCGGGACAGGGGGAGTCACCGGGGAGCTGTTTTTT.